The TCR beta chain described here comes from a study of T cells in Graves' hyperthyroidism and ophthalmopathy. In the study overall: Peripheral blood was acquired at first diagnosis, ahead of any therapy whatsoever.

With V trimmed by 2 bases and J by 3 bases, 6 bases remained unmatched. CDR1 and CDR2 (germline): MNHEY, SVGAGI. The CDR3 consists of 16 residues. The study enrolled patients aged 18 to 65 with newly diagnosed hyperthyroidism of under 2 months' duration. The study based diagnoses on clinical symptoms, serum thyroxine and TRAb, thyroid ultrasound and orbital computed tomography. Isolation of PBMCs was performed on around 9.4 ml fresh peripheral blood. The table lists this clonotype with a count of one. Amplified regions were TCR beta CDR3 sequences from RNA transcripts. A first-round RT-PCR of the TCR CDR3 used the HTBI primer set. TCRdb itself ran the multiplex PCR reads through MiXCR, one entry per CDR3 protein. The sample lists 250,000 to 350,000 distinct CDR3 sequences, around 17% occurring once.

The sequence came from a man aged 25 to 40 with Graves' hyperthyroidism. This chain uses TRBV6-5 with TRBJ2-7; 11 positions agree with TRBD2. The sequenced sample was blood. As DNA, the CDR3 is TGTGCCAGCAGTTACGCCGGGACTAGCGGAGTCTACGAGCAGTACTTC. It encodes CASSYAGTSGVYEQYF.